Following are 32 T cell receptor beta chains from one sample sequenced in a study of blood T cell repertoires in COVID-19. Libraries were prepared by immunoSEQ multiplex PCR; TCRdb keeps only in-frame clonotypes and omits some of them. The table records approximately 330,000 clones, 80% to 90% of them present only once. What was sequenced was PBMCs or T cells enriched from blood (not recorded which). These receptors were collected from a woman between 40 and 55 years old with acute COVID-19.

This clone showed up just once. The chain couples TRBV5-6 to TRBJ1-1; no reliable D call. This CDR3 contains 14 residues. The germline V and J ends were trimmed by 2 bases and 0 bases, with 8 bases remaining between them. Germline CDR1 and CDR2: SGHDT and YYEEEE. The CDR3: CASSFGDLNTEAFF. CDR3 DNA: TGTGCCAGCAGCTTCGGGGATTTGAACACTGAAGCTTTCTTT. Complete variable domain (other parts from reference TRBV5-6 and TRBJ1-1): DAGVTQSPTHLIKTRGQQVTLRCSPKSGHDTVSWYQQALGQGPQFIFQYYEEEERQRGNFPDRFSGHQFPNYSSELNVNALLLGDSALYLCASSFGDLNTEAFFGQGTRLTVV.

Here the CDR3 DNA reads TGTGCCAGCAGTCGACTAGCGGGGCGGTACAATGAGCAGTTCTTC. Translating gives CASSRLAGRYNEQFF. This chain joins TRBV28 and TRBJ2-1; 11 bases fit TRBD2. CDR1 is MDHEN, CDR2 SYDVKM, per germline. This CDR3 comprises 15 residues. The J segment lost 4 bases and the V segment lost 5 bases, leaving 4 bases of the junction unmatched.

The V gene is TRBV4-1, the J gene TRBJ1-2, with a tentative D call TRBD1 (5 bases). Per the germline V gene, CDR1 is MGHRA and CDR2 is YSYEKL. The CDR3 has 15 amino acids. Trimming pared 1 base from V and 3 bases from J, leaving 12 bases between. CDR3 amino acids: CASSQVLGGDYGYTF. The CDR3 bases are TGCGCCAGCAGCCAAGTGCTTGGGGGGGACTATGGCTACACCTTC.

The chain uses TRBV19 and TRBJ2-4; 9 bases align to TRBD2. Unmatched junction bases numbered 9, after V lost 5 bases and J lost 4 bases. Germline CDR1 is LNHDA and CDR2 is SQIVND (reference sequence). This CDR3 is 16 amino acids long. CDR3 region: CASSPGEAGGKNIQYF. CDR3 nucleotide sequence: TGTGCCAGTAGTCCCGGAGAAGCGGGGGGAAAAAACATTCAGTACTTC.

The chain uses TRBV9 and TRBJ2-5, with 8 bases lining up with TRBD1. The CDR3 is 13 residues long. The V gene end was trimmed by 4 bases and the J gene end by 3 bases; junction bases not matched to a gene: 2. Germline values: CDR1 SGDLS, CDR2 YYNGEE. This chain's CDR3 is CASSMTGEETQYF. The CDR3 DNA sequence: TGTGCCAGCAGCATGACAGGGGAAGAGACCCAGTACTTC.

The chain's CDR3 is CASSLGLSYGGSQAFF. In nucleotides, the CDR3 is TGTGCCAGCAGCTTGGGGTTATCCTATGGGGGCTCCCAAGCTTTCTTT. The chain couples TRBV7-9 to TRBJ1-1, with a possible D match to TRBD1 (6 bases). Deletions cut 3 bases from V and 9 bases from J, with 23 bases between. Per germline, CDR1 SEHNR and CDR2 FQNEAQ (reference sequence). The CDR3 consists of 16 residues.

This clone was observed once. The chain couples TRBV18 to TRBJ1-1; the match to TRBD1 covers 9 bases. The CDR3 loop spans 15 amino acids. The germline V gene has CDR1 KGHSH and CDR2 LQKENI. V gave up 4 bases and J gave up 11 bases; unmatched junction bases: 14. CDR3 in DNA: TGTGCCAGCTCACGAACCGGGACAGGGATCATTATGGCTTTCTTT. Encoded protein: CASSRTGTGIIMAFF.

This clone was detected ten times or more. This chain uses TRBV4-3 with TRBJ2-1; tentatively, D is TRBD1 (5 bases). V was pared by 0 bases and J by 7 bases, with 22 bases between. Germline CDR1 is LGHNA and CDR2 is YSLEER. The CDR3 length is 18 residues. This CDR3 is CASSQDVFRGLGINEQFF. CDR3 in DNA: TGCGCCAGCAGCCAAGATGTGTTTAGGGGATTGGGGATTAATGAGCAGTTCTTC.

This chain joins TRBV19 and TRBJ2-2, with TRBD1 as a possible D gene (6 bases). This CDR3 spans 15 amino acids. Germline loops: CDR1 LNHDA, CDR2 SQIVND (reference sequence). Trimming removed 6 bases at V and 4 bases at J, with 15 bases between. In DNA, the CDR3 is TGTGCCAGTAGATTAGAAACAGGGTCCACCGGGGAGCTGTTTTTT. Protein sequence: CASRLETGSTGELFF.

This clone was seen once. The J gene is TRBJ2-7, the V gene TRBV5-4; TRBD2 matches 7 bases. Germline V gives CDR1 SGHNT, CDR2 YYREEE (reference sequence). V trimming: 5 bases; J trimming: 7 bases; junction bases outside the gene matches: 12. The CDR3 consists of 14 residues. The CDR3 sequence: CASRDKGRGGEQYF. CDR3 sequence (DNA): TGTGCCAGCAGGGACAAAGGGCGCGGGGGAGAGCAGTACTTC.

The chain employs TRBV7-4 and TRBJ2-5; no clear D. This CDR3 contains 16 residues. The V end was cut by 0 bases, the J end by 0 bases, with 11 bases between. Germline V lookup: CDR1 SGHVT, CDR2 SQSDAQ. The CDR3 region is CASSLAFWQDQETQYF. The CDR3 region has the DNA TGTGCCAGCAGCTTAGCTTTTTGGCAGGACCAAGAGACCCAGTACTTC.

The V and J genes are TRBV10-2 and TRBJ1-1, with TRBD1 as a possible D gene (5 bases). The germline gives CDR1 WSHSY, CDR2 SAAADI. The CDR3 consists of 14 residues. Trimming stripped 6 bases from V and 6 bases from J, with 17 bases between. The CDR3 coding sequence is TGCGCCAGCAGGGCGGCAGGGCCTAATGCTGAAGCTTTCTTT. This encodes CASRAAGPNAEAFF.

CDR3 nucleotide sequence: TGTGCCAGCAGGAATATTCTTGCGGCTACGAACACCGGGGAGCTGTTTTTT. Its translation is CASRNILAATNTGELFF. The genes are TRBV11-2 and TRBJ2-2; the D is unclear. CDR1 SGHAT and CDR2 FQNNGV come from the germline V gene. CDR3 size: 17 residues. Trimming removed 6 bases at V and 0 bases at J, with 17 bases between. The full variable domain, completed using reference TRBV11-2 and TRBJ2-2, is EAGVAQSPRYKIIEKRQSVAFWCNPISGHATLYWYQQILGQGPKLLIQFQNNGVVDDSQLPKDRFSAERLKGVDSTLKIQPAKLEDSAVYLCASRNILAATNTGELFFGEGSRLTVL.

The chain employs TRBV18 and TRBJ2-7, with TRBD1 as a possible D gene (5 bases). Germline V gives CDR1 KGHSH, CDR2 LQKENI. The V end lost 5 bases, the J end lost 1 base, and 18 bases lay between the germline ends. The CDR3 has 16 residues. CDR3 in DNA: TGTGCCAGCTCAGTCATCACAGGATTTGGGTCCTACGAGCAGTACTTC. Its translation: CASSVITGFGSYEQYF.

In this sample, this clone turned up many times. The V call is TRBV7-6, the J call TRBJ2-5; no reliable D call. Trimming pared 3 bases from V and 3 bases from J, leaving 8 bases between. Germline CDR1 and CDR2: SGHVS and FNYEAQ. The CDR3 has 13 residues. In DNA form, the CDR3 reads TGTGCCAGCAGCTTGTTTGCGGAAGAGACCCAGTACTTC. Translation gives CASSLFAEETQYF.

The CDR3: CASSPPEGPIYGYTF. DNA for the CDR3: TGTGCCAGCAGCCCCCCGGAGGGCCCTATTTACGGCTACACCTTC. J is TRBJ1-2 and V is TRBV3-1 (or the pseudogene TRBV3-2); unclear D gene. This CDR3 has 15 residues. The germline V gene has CDR1 LGHDT and CDR2 YNNKEL (reference sequence). Trimming shortened V by 4 bases and J by 8 bases, and 20 bases separated the two germline ends.

This chain connects TRBV6-2 or TRBV6-3 to TRBJ2-2, with 9 positions matching TRBD2. The CDR3 is 16 amino acids. Unmatched junction bases numbered 7, after V lost 2 bases and J lost 6 bases. Germline assignment: CDR1 MNHEY and CDR2 SVGEGT. The CDR3 coding sequence is TGTGCCAGCAGTTACCCCATAGCGGGAGTTTCCGGGGAGCTGTTTTTT. Its translation is CASSYPIAGVSGELFF.

This rearrangement joins TRBV5-1 to TRBJ2-1; D not resolved. The CDR3 has 11 amino acids. The germline V gene encodes CDR1 SGHRS and CDR2 YFSETQ. V was pared by 2 bases and J by 10 bases, with 7 bases between. In DNA form, the CDR3 reads TGCGCCAGCAGCTTTAAGCGAGAGCAGTTCTTC. Its protein is CASSFKREQFF.

The chain combines TRBV27 with TRBJ2-1; 7 nucleotides match TRBD1. Germline assignment: CDR1 MNHEY and CDR2 SMNVEV (reference sequence). The V segment lost 5 bases and the J segment 8 bases; nucleotides outside the gene matches: 15. CDR3 length equals 16 residues. The CDR3 here is CASSPSDRVITHEQFF. CDR3 DNA sequence: TGTGCCAGCAGTCCCTCAGACAGGGTCATAACACATGAGCAGTTCTTC.

The CDR3 loop is CASSLKWRGNSPLHF. CDR3 nucleotides: TGTGCCAGCAGCTTAAAGTGGCGGGGAAATTCACCCCTCCACTTT. The rearrangement uses TRBV7-2 and TRBJ1-6; D gene uncertain. Trimming took off 2 bases at V and 7 bases at J, with 12 bases between the two ends. The germline V gene encodes CDR1 SGHTA and CDR2 FQGNSA. CDR3 length: 15 residues.

The V call is TRBV18, the J call TRBJ2-3, with D possibly being TRBD2 (6 bases). The CDR3 sequence is 17 residues long. The germline V gene encodes CDR1 KGHSH and CDR2 LQKENI. The ends were cut back, 0 bases at V and 2 bases at J, with 15 bases in the middle. The CDR3 sequence: CASSPPGLPAHTDTQYF. The CDR3 DNA is TGTGCCAGCTCACCACCCGGACTACCGGCTCACACAGATACGCAGTATTTT.

The chain uses TRBV2 and TRBJ1-3; possible D gene TRBD1, 6 bases. Looked up from germline, CDR1 is SNHLY and CDR2 is FYNNEI. This CDR3 has 13 residues. Deletions cut 6 bases from V and 2 bases from J, with 8 bases between. The CDR3 bases are TGTGCCAGCAGCTACAGGGCTGGAAACACCATATATTTT. Protein sequence: CASSYRAGNTIYF.

This clone was observed once. The chain has TRBV10-3 and TRBJ1-2; 8 bases are a match to TRBD1. CDR3 length: 15 residues. J lost 7 bases, V lost 4 bases, and 11 bases had no gene match. Germline lookup yields CDR1 ENHRY and CDR2 SYGVKD. CDR3 nucleotides: TGTGCCATCAGTGCCATCGCCACGGACAGGGCTGGCTACACCTTC. Translated, it gives CAISAIATDRAGYTF.

The gene calls are TRBV9 and TRBJ2-1; a possible D gene is TRBD1 (5 bases). The germline CDR1 and CDR2 sequences are SGDLS and YYNGEE. V was cut by 2 bases and J by 1 base, with 10 bases left in between. The CDR3 loop spans 15 amino acids. Written as DNA, the CDR3 is TGTGCCAGCAGCGTCGCAGGGTTGTCCTACAATGAGCAGTTCTTC. Translated, it gives CASSVAGLSYNEQFF.

The gene calls are TRBV4-2 and TRBJ1-5, with D possibly matching TRBD1 (5 bases). This CDR3 has 15 amino acids. Germline CDR1 and CDR2: LGHNA and YNFKEQ. V was pared by 4 bases and J by 1 base, with 11 bases between. This CDR3 is CASSPDRPSNQPQHF. The DNA of the CDR3 is TGTGCCAGCAGCCCCGACAGACCGAGCAATCAGCCCCAGCATTTT.

This clone was seen once. This chain joins TRBV27 and TRBJ1-6; 7 bases map to TRBD1. This CDR3 has 13 residues. Germline values: CDR1 MNHEY, CDR2 SMNVEV (reference sequence). After removal of 9 bases from V and 8 bases from J, the junction contained 7 bases not matched to a gene. The chain's CDR3 is CASKTGVYSPLHF. CDR3 bases: TGTGCCAGTAAAACAGGGGTATATTCACCCCTCCACTTT.

This clone was observed a single time. The J gene is TRBJ2-7, the V gene TRBV28; possibly TRBD2 for D (6 bases). The ends were cut back, 5 bases at V and 5 bases at J, with 19 bases in the middle. This CDR3 is 15 amino acids long. CDR1 MDHEN and CDR2 SYDVKM come from the germline V gene. The CDR3 bases are TGTGCCAGCAGTCCACAGTGGGACTTCCGCCACGAGCAGTACTTC. Its translation: CASSPQWDFRHEQYF.

The chain combines TRBV27 with TRBJ2-5, with TRBD2 identical over 11 bases. Losses at the gene ends were 3 bases for V and 1 base for J; bases not matched to a gene: 1. The CDR3 length is 15 residues. Germline V gives CDR1 MNHEY, CDR2 SMNVEV (reference sequence). This CDR3 reads CASSLTSGIQETQYF. Written as DNA, the CDR3 is TGTGCCAGCAGTTTGACTAGCGGGATCCAAGAGACCCAGTACTTC.

In its sample, this clone was seen a few times. This chain joins TRBV7-9 and TRBJ1-6; 8 bases match TRBD1. This CDR3 has 16 residues. CDR1 and CDR2 from the germline V gene are SEHNR and FQNEAQ (reference sequence). J gave up 7 bases and V 3 bases, and 8 bases lay outside the gene matches. The DNA for the CDR3 is TGTGCCAGCAGCTTGGCCAGGACAGGGAAAAATTCACCCCTCCACTTT. This codes for CASSLARTGKNSPLHF.

The chain employs TRBV14 and TRBJ1-4; the match to TRBD1 covers 8 bases. Germline CDR1 is SGHDN and CDR2 is FVKESK. V shed 1 base, J shed 7 bases, and the junction held 5 bases outside the gene matches. CDR3 length: 15 residues. The CDR3 DNA reads TGTGCCAGCAGCCAAGCTTGGACAGGGTCTGAAAAACTGTTTTTT. It codes for CASSQAWTGSEKLFF.

CDR3 bases: TGTGCCAGCAGCATCAAGCGGGGGGGGTCCAATGAGCAGTTCTTC. This gives the protein CASSIKRGGSNEQFF. The chain has TRBV7-2 and TRBJ2-1; 10 bases line up with TRBD2. V shed 5 bases, J shed 6 bases, and the junction held 7 bases outside the gene matches. CDR1 is SGHTA, CDR2 FQGNSA, per germline. This CDR3 contains 15 residues. Filled out from reference TRBV7-2 and TRBJ2-1, the complete variable domain reads GAGVSQSPSNKVTEKGKDVELRCDPISGHTALYWYRQSLGQGLEFLIYFQGNSAPDKSGLPSDRFSAERTGGSVSTLTIQRTQQEDSAVYLCASSIKRGGSNEQFFGPGTRLTVL.

The rearrangement uses TRBV3-1 (or the pseudogene TRBV3-2) and TRBJ2-5, with D possibly matching TRBD1 (6 bases). CDR3 size: 16 residues. V shed 0 bases and J shed 4 bases, with 15 bases lying between them. CDR1 is LGHDT and CDR2 is YNNKEL in the germline V gene (reference sequence). The DNA of the CDR3 is TGTGCCAGCAGCCAAGATAGTCGCCAGGGGTTAGAGACCCAGTACTTC. Translation: CASSQDSRQGLETQYF.